A selection of T cell receptor beta chains follows, all from one sample in a study of T cell responses to AZD1222 COVID-19 vaccine. Measured with immunoSEQ multiplex PCR; TCRdb has only the in-frame clones, and not every one. The table lists over 110,000 clones, around 91% of them singletons. Sequenced material: peripheral blood, taken 28 days after the second AZD1222 dose. These receptors originate from an adult who received the AZD1222 COVID-19 vaccine. Each CDR3 is given with its conserved first and last residue. D genes are given only for firm matches.

v_call: TRBV2
j_call: TRBJ1-2
d_call: -
cdr3_aa: CASSEVGGARGYTF

v_call: TRBV3-1/TRBV3-2
j_call: TRBJ2-2
d_call: -
cdr3_aa: CASSQDRRGISSSTGELFF

v_call: TRBV7-9
j_call: TRBJ1-2
d_call: -
cdr3_aa: CASSLGKGYGYTF

v_call: TRBV5-1
j_call: TRBJ1-2
d_call: TRBD1
cdr3_aa: CASSLLGQGQGYTF

v_call: TRBV6-6
j_call: TRBJ1-2
d_call: TRBD1
cdr3_aa: CASSYSGTGGNDGYTF

v_call: TRBV5-1
j_call: TRBJ1-4
d_call: -
cdr3_aa: CASKFPGAPEKLFF

v_call: TRBV24-1
j_call: TRBJ1-4
d_call: -
cdr3_aa: CATSDPPGKLFF

v_call: TRBV4-2
j_call: TRBJ1-2
d_call: -
cdr3_aa: CASSQDETENFYGYTF

v_call: TRBV5-4
j_call: TRBJ2-5
d_call: TRBD2
cdr3_aa: CASSSRLAGASDQYF

v_call: TRBV7-8
j_call: TRBJ1-2
d_call: -
cdr3_aa: CASSLSPANYGYTF

v_call: TRBV7-9
j_call: TRBJ1-1
d_call: -
cdr3_aa: CASSAQGKNTEAFF

v_call: TRBV28
j_call: TRBJ1-6
d_call: TRBD1
cdr3_aa: CAGSSGTAGYNSPLHF

v_call: TRBV6-5
j_call: TRBJ2-1
d_call: TRBD1
cdr3_aa: CASSYAGTDVYNEQFF

v_call: TRBV9
j_call: TRBJ2-1
d_call: TRBD2
cdr3_aa: CASSVLAGGNEQFF

v_call: TRBV7-2
j_call: TRBJ1-2
d_call: -
cdr3_aa: CASSSDGVGGYTF

v_call: TRBV28
j_call: TRBJ2-1
d_call: -
cdr3_aa: CASSLPGLDEQFF